The entry below describes one T cell receptor beta chain. What it binds is not known. TCRdb re-derived calls from the 5' RACE reads in MiXCR, one entry per CDR3 protein. This sample has 200,000 to 250,000 distinct CDR3 sequences, with 10% found just once. The data stem from a study of CD8 T cells in ankylosing spondylitis. Study-wide findings and caveats: Peripheral blood held disease-linked clones only at relatively low frequency, and these were CD8+. There were earlier reports of some motif variants in reactive arthritis synovial fluid and blood. Roughly eight highly homologous variants made up a TCR beta motif, and this motif appeared characteristic of ankylosing spondylitis blood.

CDR1 and CDR2 from the germline V gene are MNHNS and SASEGT. The CDR3 has 15 amino acids. The V end lost 5 bases, the J end lost 1 base, and 14 bases lay between the germline ends. The clonotype originates from a male donor with ankylosing spondylitis or in good health (not recorded which). This chain links TRBV6-1 with TRBJ1-1; D not resolved. The sample comprised blood, either unsorted or a sorted T cell fraction (not recorded which). DNA of the CDR3: TGTGCCAGCAGTCTCTCCCCCAACGCGAACACTGAAGCTTTCTTT. Translating gives CASSLSPNANTEAFF.